This T cell receptor beta chain was identified in a study of OX40 agonist ivuxolimab in advanced cancers. Using immunoSEQ multiplex PCR, the repertoire was profiled, and TCRdb retains in-frame clones only, with some absent. The profile covers around 62,000 clones, with over 75% appearing a single time and approximately 0.39% taken by the ten largest. With 1 base removed from V and 1 base from J, the gap between germline ends came to 7 bases. The CDR3 sequence is 14 residues long. Germline CDR1 MGHDK, CDR2 SYGVNS. This TCR was recovered from an adult with an advanced solid tumor such as melanoma, head and neck, liver or kidney cancer. This chain connects TRBV25-1 to TRBJ2-5; TRBD1 is a possible D gene (5 bases). Sequencing used CD4+ or CD8+ T cells sorted from blood, obtained in a trial of the OX40 agonist ivuxolimab. Here the CDR3 reads CASSESGIQETQYF. The DNA of the CDR3 is TGTGCCAGCAGTGAATCAGGGATCCAAGAGACCCAGTACTTC.